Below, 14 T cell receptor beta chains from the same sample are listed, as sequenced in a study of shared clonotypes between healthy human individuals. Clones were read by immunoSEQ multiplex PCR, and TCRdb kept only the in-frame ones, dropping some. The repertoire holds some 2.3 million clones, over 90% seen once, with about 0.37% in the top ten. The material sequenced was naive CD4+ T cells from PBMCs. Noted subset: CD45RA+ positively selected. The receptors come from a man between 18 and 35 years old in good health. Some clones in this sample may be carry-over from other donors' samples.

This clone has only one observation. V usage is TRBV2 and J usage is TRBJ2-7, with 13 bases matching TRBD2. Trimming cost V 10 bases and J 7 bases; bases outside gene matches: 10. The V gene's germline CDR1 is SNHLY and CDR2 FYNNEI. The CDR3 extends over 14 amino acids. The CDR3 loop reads CATKTSGRAAEQYF. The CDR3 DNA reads TGTGCCACCAAAACTAGCGGGAGGGCTGCTGAGCAGTACTTC. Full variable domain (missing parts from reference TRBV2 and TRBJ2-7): EPEVTQTPSHQVTQMGQEVILRCVPISNHLYFYWYRQILGQKVEFLVSFYNNEISEKSEIFDDQFSVERPDGSNFTLKIRSTKLEDSAMYFCATKTSGRAAEQYFGPGTRLTVT.

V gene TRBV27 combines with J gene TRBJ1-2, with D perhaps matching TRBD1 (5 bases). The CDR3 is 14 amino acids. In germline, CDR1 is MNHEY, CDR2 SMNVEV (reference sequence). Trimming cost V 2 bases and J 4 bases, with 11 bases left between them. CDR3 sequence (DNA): TGTGCCAGCAGTTTAAGGGAGGACATCTATGGCTACACCTTC. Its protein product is CASSLREDIYGYTF.

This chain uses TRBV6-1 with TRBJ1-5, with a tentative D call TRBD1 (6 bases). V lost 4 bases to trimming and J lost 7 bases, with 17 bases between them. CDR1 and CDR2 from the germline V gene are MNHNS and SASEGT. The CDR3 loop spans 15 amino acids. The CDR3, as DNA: TGTGCCAGCAGTGGAATACAGGGTGGATACCAGCCCCAGCATTTT. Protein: CASSGIQGGYQPQHF.

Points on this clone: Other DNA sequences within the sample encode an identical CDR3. CDR3 region: CASSYPGSTEAFF. DNA of the CDR3: TGTGCCAGCAGTTACCCAGGATCCACTGAAGCTTTCTTT. V usage is TRBV6-5 and J usage is TRBJ1-1; D not resolved. Germline CDR1 reads MNHEY; CDR2 reads SVGAGI. V lost 2 bases and J lost 4, with 8 bases in between. CDR3 length equals 13 residues.

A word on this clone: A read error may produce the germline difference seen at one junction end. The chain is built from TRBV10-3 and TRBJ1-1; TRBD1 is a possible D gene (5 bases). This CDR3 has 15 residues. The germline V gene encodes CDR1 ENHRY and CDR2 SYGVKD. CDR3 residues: CTISESTGLVTEAFF. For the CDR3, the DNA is TGTACCATCAGTGAGTCAACAGGTTTGGTGACTGAAGCTTTCTTT.

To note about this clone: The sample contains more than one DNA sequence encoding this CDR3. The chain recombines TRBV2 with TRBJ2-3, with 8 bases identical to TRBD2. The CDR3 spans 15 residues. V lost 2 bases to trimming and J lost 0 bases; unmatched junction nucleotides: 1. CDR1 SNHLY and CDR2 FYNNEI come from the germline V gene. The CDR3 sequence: CASSETSGSTDTQYF. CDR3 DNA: TGTGCCAGCAGTGAAACTAGCGGTAGCACAGATACGCAGTATTTT.

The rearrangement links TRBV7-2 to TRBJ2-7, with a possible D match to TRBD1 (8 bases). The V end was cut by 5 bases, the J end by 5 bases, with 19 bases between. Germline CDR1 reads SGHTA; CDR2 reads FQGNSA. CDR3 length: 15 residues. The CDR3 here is CASSADRGGWNEQYF. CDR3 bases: TGTGCCAGCAGCGCAGACAGGGGAGGGTGGAACGAGCAGTACTTC.

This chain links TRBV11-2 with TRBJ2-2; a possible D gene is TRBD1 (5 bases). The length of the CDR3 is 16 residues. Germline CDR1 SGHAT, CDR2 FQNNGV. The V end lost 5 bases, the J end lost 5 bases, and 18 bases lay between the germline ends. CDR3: CASSPRTRVGTGELFF. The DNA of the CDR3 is TGTGCCAGCAGCCCAAGGACAAGGGTGGGGACCGGGGAGCTGTTTTTT. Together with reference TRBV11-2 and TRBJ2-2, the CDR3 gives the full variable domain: EAGVAQSPRYKIIEKRQSVAFWCNPISGHATLYWYQQILGQGPKLLIQFQNNGVVDDSQLPKDRFSAERLKGVDSTLKIQPAKLEDSAVYLCASSPRTRVGTGELFFGEGSRLTVL.

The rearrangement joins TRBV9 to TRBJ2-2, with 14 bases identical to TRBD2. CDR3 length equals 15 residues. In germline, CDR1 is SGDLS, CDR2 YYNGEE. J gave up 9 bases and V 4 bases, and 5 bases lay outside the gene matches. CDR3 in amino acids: CASSYGTSGRRELFF. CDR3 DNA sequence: TGTGCCAGCAGCTACGGGACTAGCGGGAGAAGGGAGCTGTTTTTT.

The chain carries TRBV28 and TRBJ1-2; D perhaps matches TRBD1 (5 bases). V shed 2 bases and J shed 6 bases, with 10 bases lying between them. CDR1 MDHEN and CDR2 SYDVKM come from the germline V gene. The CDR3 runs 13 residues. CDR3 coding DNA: TGTGCCAGCAGTTTACCGTGGGGGAATGGCTACACCTTC. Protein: CASSLPWGNGYTF.

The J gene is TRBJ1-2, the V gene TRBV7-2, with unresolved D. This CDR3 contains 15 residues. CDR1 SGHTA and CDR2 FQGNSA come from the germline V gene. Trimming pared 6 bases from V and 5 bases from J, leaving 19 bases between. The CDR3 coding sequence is TGTGCCAGCAGGTTGTATGGCGGTGGTTCGTATGGCTACACCTTC. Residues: CASRLYGGGSYGYTF.

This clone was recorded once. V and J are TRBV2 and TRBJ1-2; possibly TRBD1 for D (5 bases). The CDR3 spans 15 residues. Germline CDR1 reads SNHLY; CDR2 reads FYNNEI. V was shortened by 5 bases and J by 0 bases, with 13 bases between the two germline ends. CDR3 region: CASSSDSRTNYGYTF. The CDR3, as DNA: TGTGCCAGCAGTTCCGACAGTAGGACTAACTATGGCTACACCTTC.

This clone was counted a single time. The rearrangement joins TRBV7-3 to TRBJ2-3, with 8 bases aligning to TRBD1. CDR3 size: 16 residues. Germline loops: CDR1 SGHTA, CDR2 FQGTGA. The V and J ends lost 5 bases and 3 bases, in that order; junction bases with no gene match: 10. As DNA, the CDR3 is TGTGCCAGCAGCACCGACAGGGGCTGGGGGACAGATACGCAGTATTTT. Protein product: CASSTDRGWGTDTQYF.

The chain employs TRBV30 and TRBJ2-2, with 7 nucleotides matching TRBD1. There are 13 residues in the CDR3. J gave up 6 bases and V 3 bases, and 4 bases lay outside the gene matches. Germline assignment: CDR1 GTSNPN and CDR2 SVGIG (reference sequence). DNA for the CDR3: TGTGCCTGGAGGACAGGGATCGCCGGGGAGCTGTTTTTT. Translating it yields CAWRTGIAGELFF. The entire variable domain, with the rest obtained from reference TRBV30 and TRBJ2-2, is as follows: SQTIHQWPATLVQPVGSPLSLECTVEGTSNPNLYWYRQAAGRGLQLLFYSVGIGQISSEVPQNLSASRPQDRQFILSSKKLLLSDSGFYLCAWRTGIAGELFFGEGSRLTVL.